This T cell receptor beta chain was identified during a study of cytomegalovirus exposure and HLA in healthy donors. Study background: Out of about 410 genotyped donors, about 80% belonged to the Caucasian-associated ancestry cluster.

It was with 60 Vbeta and 13 Jbeta primers that the PCR ran. Generated by immunoSEQ multiplex PCR, the TCRdb table keeps only in-frame clones and is missing some. Of roughly 110,000 clones detected, 60% to 80% appear once; the ten largest clones hold about 0.8%. There were likely unrecorded immune exposures, though donors were nominally healthy when sampled. The CDR3 has 14 residues. The J segment lost 2 bases and the V segment lost 6 bases, leaving 5 bases of the junction unmatched. CDR1 is MNHEY, CDR2 SMNVEV, per germline (reference sequence). Study results and limitations: HLA alleles showed associations with 16,951 TCR beta sequences in a later analysis, at a 0.05 false discovery rate.

Notes on this clone: The antigen is not known.

Material for sequencing was PBMCs. The clonotype originates from a boy aged 5-17 years in good health and CMV-seronegative. This chain links TRBV27 with TRBJ2-3; 7 positions agree with TRBD1. The DNA for the CDR3 is TGTGCCAGCAGGTCGGGACAGTACACAGATACGCAGTATTTT. Translated: CASRSGQYTDTQYF.